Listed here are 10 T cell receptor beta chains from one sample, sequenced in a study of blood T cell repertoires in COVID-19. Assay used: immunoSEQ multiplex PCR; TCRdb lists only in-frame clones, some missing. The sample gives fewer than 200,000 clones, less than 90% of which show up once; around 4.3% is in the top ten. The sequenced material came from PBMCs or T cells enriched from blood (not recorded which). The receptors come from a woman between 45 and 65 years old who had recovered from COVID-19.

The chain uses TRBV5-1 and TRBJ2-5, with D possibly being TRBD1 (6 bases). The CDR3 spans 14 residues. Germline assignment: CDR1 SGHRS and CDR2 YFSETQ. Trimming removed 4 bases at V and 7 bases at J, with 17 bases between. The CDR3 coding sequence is TGCGCCAGCAGCGGGGGCGGTCCAACGGGGACCCAGTACTTC. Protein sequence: CASSGGGPTGTQYF.

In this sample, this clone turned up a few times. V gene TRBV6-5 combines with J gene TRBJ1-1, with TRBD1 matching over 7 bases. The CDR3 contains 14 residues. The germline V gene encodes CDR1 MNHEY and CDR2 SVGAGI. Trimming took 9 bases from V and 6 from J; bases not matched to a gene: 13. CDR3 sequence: CASKRGGTDAEAFF. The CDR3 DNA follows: TGTGCCAGTAAACGTGGGGGGACAGACGCTGAAGCTTTCTTT.

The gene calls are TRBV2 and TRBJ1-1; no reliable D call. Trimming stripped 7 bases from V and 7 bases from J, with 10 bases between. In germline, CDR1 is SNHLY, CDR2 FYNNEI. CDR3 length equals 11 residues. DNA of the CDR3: TGTGCCAGCAAATCCCAGATTGAAGCTTTCTTT. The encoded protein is CASKSQIEAFF.

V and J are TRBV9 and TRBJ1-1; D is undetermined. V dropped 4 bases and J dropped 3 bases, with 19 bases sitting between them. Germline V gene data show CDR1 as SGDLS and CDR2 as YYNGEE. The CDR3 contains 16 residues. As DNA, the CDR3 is TGTGCCAGCAGCCGACTCCACACCACGGAGGACACTGAAGCTTTCTTT. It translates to CASSRLHTTEDTEAFF.

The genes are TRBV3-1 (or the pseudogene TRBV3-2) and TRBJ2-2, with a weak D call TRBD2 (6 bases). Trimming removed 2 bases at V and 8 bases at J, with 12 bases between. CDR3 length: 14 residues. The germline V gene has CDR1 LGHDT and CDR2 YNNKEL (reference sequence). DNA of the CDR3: TGTGCCAGCAGCCAAAGCCCGCTAGCGGGGGAGCTGTTTTTT. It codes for CASSQSPLAGELFF.

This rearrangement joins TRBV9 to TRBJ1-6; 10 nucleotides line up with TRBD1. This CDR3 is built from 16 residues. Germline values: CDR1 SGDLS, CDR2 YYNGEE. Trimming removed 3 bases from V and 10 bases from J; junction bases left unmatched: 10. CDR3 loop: CASSARTGGPGSPLHF. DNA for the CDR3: TGTGCCAGCAGCGCCCGGACAGGGGGTCCGGGGTCACCCCTCCACTTT.

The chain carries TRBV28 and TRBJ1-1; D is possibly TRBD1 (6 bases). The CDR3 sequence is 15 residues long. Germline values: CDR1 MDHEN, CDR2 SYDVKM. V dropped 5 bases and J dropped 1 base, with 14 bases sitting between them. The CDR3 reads CASSPGGRANTEAFF. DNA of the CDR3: TGTGCCAGCAGTCCTGGGGGCAGGGCGAACACTGAAGCTTTCTTT.

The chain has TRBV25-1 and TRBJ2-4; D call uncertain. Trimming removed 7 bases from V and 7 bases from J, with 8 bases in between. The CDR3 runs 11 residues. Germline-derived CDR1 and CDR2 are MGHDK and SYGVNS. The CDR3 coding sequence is TGTGCCAGCATGATCGGGAACATTCAGTACTTC. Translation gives CASMIGNIQYF.

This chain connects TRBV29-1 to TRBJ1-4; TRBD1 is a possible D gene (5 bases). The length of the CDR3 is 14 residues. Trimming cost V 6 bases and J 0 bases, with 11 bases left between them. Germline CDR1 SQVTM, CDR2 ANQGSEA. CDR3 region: CSVAPRATNEKLFF. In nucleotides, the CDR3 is TGCAGCGTCGCCCCCAGGGCAACTAATGAAAAACTGTTTTTT.

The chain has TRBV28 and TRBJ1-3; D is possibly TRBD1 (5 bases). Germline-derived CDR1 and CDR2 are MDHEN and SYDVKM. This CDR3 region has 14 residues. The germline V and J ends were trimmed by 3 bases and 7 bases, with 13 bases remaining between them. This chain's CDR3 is CASSLGQGRNTIYF. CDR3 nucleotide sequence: TGTGCCAGCAGTTTGGGGCAGGGTAGGAACACCATATATTTT.